The T cell receptor beta chain under discussion was sequenced for a study of technical replicates of blood from several donors. The data were produced by immunoSEQ multiplex PCR, yet TCRdb's version contains in-frame clones alone and is incomplete. The table records more than 60,000 clones, about 83% of them present only once. This clone was recorded once. CDR1 and CDR2 from the germline V gene are SNHLY and FYNNEI. V gave up 7 bases and J gave up 3 bases; unmatched junction bases: 9. The CDR3 is 16 amino acids. This clonotype was sampled from a human donor in good health. Some clones in this sample may be carry-over from other donors' samples. V usage is TRBV2 and J usage is TRBJ2-2, with TRBD1 matching 9 bases. Sequencing input: PBMCs. The CDR3 DNA reads TGTGCCAGCAAAGAGAACAGGGGGCGCGACACCGGGGAGCTGTTTTTT. Amino acid sequence: CASKENRGRDTGELFF.